Sequencing of this TCR beta chain was carried out in a study of OX40 agonist ivuxolimab in advanced cancers. TCRdb's table, derived via immunoSEQ multiplex PCR, lists solely in-frame clones and lacks some. The sample lists tens of thousands of clones; about 88% were seen once. With V trimmed by 1 base and J by 0 bases, 16 bases remained unmatched. The V gene's germline CDR1 is LGHNA and CDR2 YNFKEQ. CDR3 length equals 20 residues. The sample in question was CD4+ or CD8+ T cells sorted from blood, obtained in a trial of the OX40 agonist ivuxolimab. The chain recombines TRBV4-2 with TRBJ1-2; 8 bases are shared with TRBD1. This receptor was identified in an adult with an advanced solid tumor such as melanoma, head and neck, liver or kidney cancer. The CDR3 nucleotides are TGTGCCAGCAGCCAAGTAAGGGGTGGACAGGGACTATCCGCTAACTATGGCTACACCTTC. This codes for CASSQVRGGQGLSANYGYTF.